This T cell receptor (beta chain) stems from a study of T-cell reconstitution after alpha-beta-depleted transplantation in children. The TCRbeta library was prepared with unique molecular identifiers. TCRdb reprocessed the PCR reads via MiXCR and lists one record per CDR3 protein. The sample has about 360,000 distinct CDR3 sequences, 13% seen once; the top ten hold about 4.5%. CDR1 is SGHKS, CDR2 YYEKEE, per germline (reference sequence). The CDR3 has 13 residues. Trimming cost V 3 bases and J 8 bases; bases outside gene matches: 5. This clonotype was seen only a few times. The genes are TRBV5-5 and TRBJ2-1, with TRBD1 matching over 7 bases. The sample in question was PBMCs, obtained from the stem cell graft. This sequence was found in a human donor who donated a stem cell graft to a child with Fanconi anemia. In DNA form, the CDR3 reads TGTGCCAGCAGCTACGGACAGGCGGATGAGCAGTTCTTC. It encodes CASSYGQADEQFF.